This T cell receptor (beta chain) is from a study of T cells expressing NK-cell markers. General observations from the study: Among a handful of donors, these clonotypes also ranked first in the CD3+CD56-NKG2C+ fraction.

The CDR3 totals 11 residues. Germline CDR1 is DFQATT and CDR2 is SNEGSKA (reference sequence). With UMIs, 5'RACE template switching was used to make TCR beta cDNA. Reanalyzing the 5' RACE reads, TCRdb keeps one entry per CDR3 protein, without DNA. This table holds more than 20,000 distinct CDR3 sequences. On this clonotype itself: Its antigen is still unknown.

Sequenced: blood T cells: a sorted CD56 or NKG2C T cell subset, CD4+ or CD8+ T cells, or bulk PBMC T cells (not recorded which). The chain couples TRBV20-1 to TRBJ1-1. The sequence was collected from a man aged 18-70 years in good health. The CDR3 spells CSALDHPEAFF.